A selection of T cell receptor beta chains follows, all from one sample in a study of T cell responses to AZD1222 COVID-19 vaccine. TCRdb keeps only in-frame clones here, not all; method: immunoSEQ multiplex PCR. The sample has around 89,000 clones, approximately 90% seen once. Specimen: peripheral blood, collected on day 0 of AZD1222 vaccination. The receptors come from an adult in good health. CDR3s include the opening cysteine and the closing phenylalanine or tryptophan. The order of the fields is J gene, D gene, CDR3 length, V gene, clone size, CDR3 protein, CDR3 DNA. D genes are given only for firm matches. Where a row states a size, it is once, few, many or the class of an expanded clone; other rows omit it.

j_gene: TRBJ2-1; d_gene: -; len: 14; v_gene: TRBV9; abundance: once; CDR3aa: CASSATYSYNEQFF; CDR3nt: TGTGCCAGCAGCGCCACTTACTCCTACAATGAGCAGTTCTTC
j_gene: TRBJ2-7; d_gene: -; len: 12; v_gene: TRBV14; abundance: -; CDR3aa: CASSRSSYEQYF; CDR3nt: TGTGCCAGCAGCCGGAGTTCCTACGAGCAGTACTTC
j_gene: TRBJ1-6; d_gene: -; len: 11; v_gene: TRBV7-2; abundance: -; CDR3aa: CASSTAGALHF; CDR3nt: TGTGCCAGCAGCACCGCGGGGGCCCTCCACTTT
j_gene: TRBJ1-2; d_gene: TRBD1; len: 14; v_gene: TRBV19; abundance: few; CDR3aa: CASSIDQGASGYTF; CDR3nt: TGTGCCAGTAGTATAGATCAGGGGGCTTCCGGCTACACCTTC
j_gene: TRBJ2-7; d_gene: -; len: 11; v_gene: TRBV7-9; abundance: -; CDR3aa: CASSSLWEQYF; CDR3nt: TGTGCCAGCAGCTCCCTCTGGGAGCAGTACTTC
j_gene: TRBJ2-1; d_gene: -; len: 15; v_gene: TRBV3-1/TRBV3-2; abundance: -; CDR3aa: CASSHRHGGYNEQFF; CDR3nt: TGTGCCAGCAGCCACCGACACGGGGGCTACAATGAGCAGTTCTTC
j_gene: TRBJ1-4; d_gene: -; len: 14; v_gene: TRBV6-5; abundance: -; CDR3aa: CASQMVGPGEKLFF; CDR3nt: TGTGCCAGCCAAATGGTAGGGCCGGGTGAAAAACTGTTTTTT
j_gene: TRBJ1-2; d_gene: TRBD1; len: 14; v_gene: TRBV5-5; abundance: -; CDR3aa: CASSPDSGGYGYTF; CDR3nt: TGTGCCAGCAGCCCGGACTCAGGGGGTTATGGCTACACCTTC
j_gene: TRBJ2-1; d_gene: -; len: 14; v_gene: TRBV6-6; abundance: -; CDR3aa: CASSTGVGYNEQFF; CDR3nt: TGTGCCAGCAGTACAGGAGTCGGGTACAATGAGCAGTTCTTC
j_gene: TRBJ2-7; d_gene: TRBD1; len: 15; v_gene: TRBV5-1; abundance: -; CDR3aa: CASSGGQGRSYEQYF; CDR3nt: TGCGCCAGCAGCGGTGGACAGGGGCGTTCTTACGAGCAGTACTTC
j_gene: TRBJ2-7; d_gene: -; len: 14; v_gene: TRBV6-5; abundance: -; CDR3aa: CASSYRRGRYEQYF; CDR3nt: TGTGCCAGCAGTTACCGGAGGGGGAGATACGAGCAGTACTTC
j_gene: TRBJ2-2; d_gene: -; len: 14; v_gene: TRBV19; abundance: once; CDR3aa: CASNRDGGTGELFF; CDR3nt: TGTGCCAGTAATCGGGACGGTGGAACCGGGGAGCTGTTTTTT
j_gene: TRBJ1-6; d_gene: -; len: 15; v_gene: TRBV6-2/TRBV6-3; abundance: once; CDR3aa: CASSYEGYYNSPLHF; CDR3nt: TGTGCCAGCAGTTACGAGGGGTACTATAATTCACCCCTCCACTTT
j_gene: TRBJ1-1; d_gene: -; len: 14; v_gene: TRBV6-5; abundance: -; CDR3aa: CASSYSMLNTEAFF; CDR3nt: TGTGCCAGCAGTTACTCGATGCTGAACACTGAAGCTTTCTTT
j_gene: TRBJ2-1; d_gene: TRBD2; len: 17; v_gene: TRBV4-3; abundance: few; CDR3aa: CASSQEPGLAGGTEQFF; CDR3nt: TGCGCCAGCAGCCAAGAGCCGGGACTAGCGGGGGGTACTGAGCAGTTCTTC
j_gene: TRBJ1-5; d_gene: -; len: 13; v_gene: TRBV3-1/TRBV3-2; abundance: once; CDR3aa: CASSQSSNQPQHF; CDR3nt: TGTGCCAGCAGCCAATCTAGCAATCAGCCCCAGCATTTT
j_gene: TRBJ1-2; d_gene: TRBD1; len: 16; v_gene: TRBV4-1; abundance: -; CDR3aa: CASSQEGTGRVHGYTF; CDR3nt: TGCGCCAGCAGCCAAGAGGGGACAGGGAGGGTTCATGGCTACACCTTC
j_gene: TRBJ2-5; d_gene: -; len: 15; v_gene: TRBV11-2; abundance: -; CDR3aa: CASSLGGLTQETQYF; CDR3nt: TGTGCCAGCAGCTTAGGCGGGCTGACCCAAGAGACCCAGTACTTC
j_gene: TRBJ2-3; d_gene: TRBD2; len: 17; v_gene: TRBV6-2/TRBV6-3; abundance: -; CDR3aa: CASSPYRTSGSTDTQYF; CDR3nt: TGTGCCAGCAGCCCCTATAGGACTAGCGGGAGCACAGATACGCAGTATTTT
j_gene: TRBJ1-6; d_gene: -; len: 13; v_gene: TRBV7-2; abundance: -; CDR3aa: CASSLQGYGPLHF; CDR3nt: TGTGCCAGCAGCTTACAGGGTTATGGACCCCTCCACTTT
j_gene: TRBJ2-7; d_gene: -; len: 15; v_gene: TRBV5-1; abundance: -; CDR3aa: CASSWGGRRAYEQYF; CDR3nt: TGCGCCAGCAGCTGGGGGGGCAGGAGAGCCTACGAGCAGTACTTC
j_gene: TRBJ2-7; d_gene: TRBD1; len: 13; v_gene: TRBV6-6; abundance: -; CDR3aa: CASSRQGSYEQYF; CDR3nt: TGTGCCAGCAGCCGACAGGGATCCTACGAGCAGTACTTC
j_gene: TRBJ2-7; d_gene: -; len: 13; v_gene: TRBV6-5; abundance: once; CDR3aa: CASSYWEGHEQYF; CDR3nt: TGTGCCAGCAGTTACTGGGAAGGGCACGAGCAGTACTTC
j_gene: TRBJ1-6; d_gene: TRBD1; len: 14; v_gene: TRBV2; abundance: -; CDR3aa: CASRDTGAYSPLHF; CDR3nt: TGTGCCAGCAGGGATACAGGGGCCTATTCACCCCTCCACTTT
j_gene: TRBJ1-2; d_gene: -; len: 13; v_gene: TRBV24-1; abundance: -; CDR3aa: CATQGMNVDGYTF; CDR3nt: TGTGCCACACAGGGTATGAACGTCGATGGCTACACCTTC
j_gene: TRBJ1-4; d_gene: TRBD1; len: 13; v_gene: TRBV12-3/TRBV12-4; abundance: -; CDR3aa: CASSRQGSEKLFF; CDR3nt: TGTGCCAGCAGCAGACAGGGGTCTGAAAAACTGTTTTTT
j_gene: TRBJ1-5; d_gene: -; len: 15; v_gene: TRBV6-1; abundance: few; CDR3aa: CASSERGYLGQPQHF; CDR3nt: TGTGCCAGCAGTGAAAGGGGATACTTGGGTCAGCCCCAGCATTTT
j_gene: TRBJ1-2; d_gene: -; len: 13; v_gene: TRBV19; abundance: -; CDR3aa: CASSLEPNYGYTF; CDR3nt: TGTGCCAGTAGCCTCGAACCTAACTATGGCTACACCTTC
j_gene: TRBJ1-2; d_gene: -; len: 11; v_gene: TRBV6-5; abundance: -; CDR3aa: CASSTAIGYTF; CDR3nt: TGTGCCAGCAGTACCGCTATAGGCTACACCTTC
j_gene: TRBJ2-3; d_gene: TRBD2; len: 18; v_gene: TRBV7-9; abundance: medium-sized; CDR3aa: CASSLRLAGNTSTDTQYF; CDR3nt: TGTGCCAGCAGCTTGCGACTAGCGGGGAATACTAGCACAGATACGCAGTATTTT
j_gene: TRBJ1-4; d_gene: -; len: 14; v_gene: TRBV6-5; abundance: -; CDR3aa: CASSYGYRREKLFF; CDR3nt: TGTGCCAGCAGTTATGGGTACAGGAGGGAAAAACTGTTTTTT
j_gene: TRBJ2-6; d_gene: -; len: 14; v_gene: TRBV5-1; abundance: -; CDR3aa: CASSLVLGGNVLTF; CDR3nt: TGCGCCAGCAGCTTGGTATTGGGAGGCAACGTCCTGACTTTC